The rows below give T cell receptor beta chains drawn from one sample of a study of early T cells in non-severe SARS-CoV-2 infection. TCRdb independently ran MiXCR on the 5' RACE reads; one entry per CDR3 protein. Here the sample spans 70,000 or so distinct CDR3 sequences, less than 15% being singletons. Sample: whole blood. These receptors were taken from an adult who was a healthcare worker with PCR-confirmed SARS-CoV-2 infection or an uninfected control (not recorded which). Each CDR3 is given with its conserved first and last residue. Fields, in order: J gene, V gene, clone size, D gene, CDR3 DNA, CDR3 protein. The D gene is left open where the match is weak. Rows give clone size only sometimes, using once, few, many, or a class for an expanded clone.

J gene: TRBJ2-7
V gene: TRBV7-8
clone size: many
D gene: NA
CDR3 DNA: TGTGCCAGCAGCGCGGACAGCTCCTACGAGCAGTACTTC
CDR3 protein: CASSADSSYEQYF

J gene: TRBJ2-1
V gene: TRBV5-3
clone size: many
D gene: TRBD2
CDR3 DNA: TGTGCCAGAATCTTAGGGCGGGAGACCCACAATGAGCAGTTCTTC
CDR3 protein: CARILGRETHNEQFF

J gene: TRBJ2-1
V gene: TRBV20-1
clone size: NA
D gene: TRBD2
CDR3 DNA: TGCAGTGCTAGAGTAGCGGGCCCGAGACCCTCCTACAATGAGCAGTTCTTC
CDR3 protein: CSARVAGPRPSYNEQFF

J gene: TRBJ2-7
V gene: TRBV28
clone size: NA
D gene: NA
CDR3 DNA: TGTGCCAGCACCCCTGGGGGGCCCTCCCTTGTGCAGTACTTC
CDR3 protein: CASTPGGPSLVQYF

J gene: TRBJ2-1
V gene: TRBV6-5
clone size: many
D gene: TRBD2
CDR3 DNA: TGTGCCAGCCAGCGGGAGGGAAGCGGTGAGCAGTTCTTC
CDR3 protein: CASQREGSGEQFF

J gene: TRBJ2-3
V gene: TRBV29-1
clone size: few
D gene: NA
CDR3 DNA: TGCAGCGTTGGCCCCGGGGCGCGCACAGATACGCAGTATTTT
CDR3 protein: CSVGPGARTDTQYF

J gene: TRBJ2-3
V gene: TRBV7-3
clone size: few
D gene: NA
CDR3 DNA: TGTGCCAGCAGCCCTAGTCAACGAGATACGCAGTATTTT
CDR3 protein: CASSPSQRDTQYF

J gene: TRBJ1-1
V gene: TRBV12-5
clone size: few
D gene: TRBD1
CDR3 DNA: TGTGCTAGTGCCGGGACAGAGAACACTGAAGCTTTCTTT
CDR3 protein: CASAGTENTEAFF

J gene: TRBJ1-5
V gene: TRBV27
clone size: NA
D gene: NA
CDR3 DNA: TGTGCCAGCAGTTTCCGGCCCAACAGTCTCAATCAACGGCCCCAGCATTTT
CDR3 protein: CASSFRPNSLNQRPQHF

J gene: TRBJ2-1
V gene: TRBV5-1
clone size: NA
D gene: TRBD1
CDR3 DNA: TGCGCCAGCAGCCACGACAGGGGGCTTAACAATGAGCAGTTCTTC
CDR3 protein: CASSHDRGLNNEQFF

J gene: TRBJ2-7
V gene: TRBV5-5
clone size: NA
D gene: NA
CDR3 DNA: TGTGCCAGCAGCCCGGACAGTTCCTACGAGCAGTACTTC
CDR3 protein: CASSPDSSYEQYF

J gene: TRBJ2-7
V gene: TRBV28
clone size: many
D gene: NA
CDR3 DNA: TGTGCCAGCAGTATATCAGGCAACGAGCAGTACTTC
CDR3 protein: CASSISGNEQYF

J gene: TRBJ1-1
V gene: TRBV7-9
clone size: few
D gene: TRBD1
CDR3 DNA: TGTGCCAGCAGCTCAACGACAGGGATTGAAGCTTTCTTT
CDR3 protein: CASSSTTGIEAFF

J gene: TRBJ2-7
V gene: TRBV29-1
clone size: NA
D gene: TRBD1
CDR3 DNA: TGCAGCGTCTCTCTCCAGGGACAGGGGTTCTACGAGCAGTACTTC
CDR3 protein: CSVSLQGQGFYEQYF

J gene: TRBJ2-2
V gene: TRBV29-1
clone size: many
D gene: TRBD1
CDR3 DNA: TGCAGCGTAGGGACAGGTTACACCGGGGAGCTGTTTTTT
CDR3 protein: CSVGTGYTGELFF

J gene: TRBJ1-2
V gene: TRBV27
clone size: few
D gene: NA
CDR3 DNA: TGTGCCAGCAGTCCGCTAGACGCGGTTAACTATGGCTACACCTTC
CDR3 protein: CASSPLDAVNYGYTF

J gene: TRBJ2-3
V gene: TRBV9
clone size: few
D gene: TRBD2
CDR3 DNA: TGTGCCAGCAGCGTAGGGACTAGCGGGCCCACAGATACGCAGTATTTT
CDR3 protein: CASSVGTSGPTDTQYF

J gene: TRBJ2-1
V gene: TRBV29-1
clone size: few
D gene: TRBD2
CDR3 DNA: TGCAGCGTTGAAAGACTTCACGGGGGGAATGAGCAGTTCTTC
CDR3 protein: CSVERLHGGNEQFF

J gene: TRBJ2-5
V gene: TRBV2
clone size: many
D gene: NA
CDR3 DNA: TGTGCCACCACAGGGTTAGGAGAGACCCAGTACTTC
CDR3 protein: CATTGLGETQYF

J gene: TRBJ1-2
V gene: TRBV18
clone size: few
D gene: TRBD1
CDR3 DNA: TGTGCCAGCTCACCCCGGACAGGGACCAACTATGGCTACACCTTC
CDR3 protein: CASSPRTGTNYGYTF

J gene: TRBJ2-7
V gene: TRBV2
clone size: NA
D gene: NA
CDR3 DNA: TGTGCCAGCGGGGACACAAGGTCCTCGGGGGAGCAGTACTTC
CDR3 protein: CASGDTRSSGEQYF

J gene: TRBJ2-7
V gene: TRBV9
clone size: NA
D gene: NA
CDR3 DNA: TGTGCCAGCAGCGTAGCTCAGAACTACGAGCAGTACTTC
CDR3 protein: CASSVAQNYEQYF